This T cell receptor beta chain was documented in a study of blood T cell repertoires in COVID-19 (dated by TCRdb to 2020 to 2022). About the full investigation: Samples covering the acute and convalescent phases of COVID-19 were provided by collaborators in the United States, Italy and Spain. The prospective study material was composed of cDNA or gDNA derived from T cells, B-cell-depleted T cells, or PBMCs. The dataset comprised deeply sampled blood TCRbeta repertoires from subjects exposed to, actively infected with, or recovered from COVID-19. A freely available public database, intended as a resource for researchers studying the immune response to SARS-CoV-2, is where the repertoires were released. The samples were drawn from two sources: the first 160 participants of the ongoing ImmuneRACE study, and 950 to 1,500 subjects contributed by 6 global collaborators. The sample metadata nearly always contained a de-identified subject ID, COVID-19 status, age in years and sex. Where available, HLA class I and class II types were obtained from metadata supplied by the sample provider rather than from assay-based typing. General conclusions and limits of the study: How much clinical and demographic metadata was included differed by source and by participant, and the metadata was provided uncurated.

TCRbeta CDR3 regions were amplified from genomic DNA using the immunoSEQ Assay, a bias-controlled multiplex PCR. Regarding the original processing steps: Within the assay, amplification of reference gene primers was used to estimate how many nucleated cells each sample contained. To quantify the absolute abundance of each unique TCRbeta CDR3 rearrangement, sequence reads were collapsed and filtered. For each sample, productive Simpson clonality was calculated as the square root of Simpson's diversity index over productive rearrangements. The source is immuneACCESS, and TCRdb retained only in-frame sequences with V and J called. Part of the clones is not carried over; for the studies checked, unresolved V genes explain less than half of this, and the remainder is unexplained. V and J calls and clone size are given by that table; D and trimming were obtained from the DNA. The sample data list about 310,000 clones, and 90% of these were observed just once. The ten largest clones take up about 1% of the sample.

The CDR3 sequence holds 15 residues, the cysteine and phenylalanine included. This entry keeps only the CDR3 DNA: 45 bases, framed from base 1. The CDR1 and CDR2 encoded by the germline V gene are KGHSH and LQKENI. Deletion took 5 bases off V and 1 base off J, with a span of 14 bases between the germline ends. At one collaborating source in Seattle, patients were enrolled during active infection and were followed longitudinally through the course of disease. The collaborating institutions used their own protocols to collect whole blood in K2EDTA tubes. Collaborator samples were shipped for TCRbeta analysis as frozen whole blood, isolated PBMCs, or DNA extracted from either sample type. Notes on this clone: Its binding antigen is unknown. The record has no base qualities; no much larger clone is one base away.

The sequencing input was peripheral blood. This TCR was sampled from a woman aged 40 to 50 with COVID-19, enrolled during active disease. The chain was built from TRBV18 and TRBJ1-1; a confident D gene designation cannot be given. CDR3 protein: CASSSELTANTEAFF. The base sequence is TGTGCCAGCTCATCGGAACTTACAGCGAACACTGAAGCTTTCTTT.